Listed below are T cell receptor beta chains from one sample, sequenced in a study of shared clonotypes between healthy human individuals. The method was immunoSEQ multiplex PCR; TCRdb's version includes in-frame clones alone and lacks a portion of them. The repertoire holds about 1 million clones, with roughly 70% as singletons. Material for sequencing was memory CD4+ T cells sorted from blood. These receptors all come from a man aged 18 to 29 in good health. Both conserved end residues are part of each CDR3. The D gene is left open where the match is weak. Clone size is given for some rows only: seen once, a few or many times, or a class if the clone is expanded.

TRBV5-1	TRBJ2-3	-	-	CASSLAGAGFADTQYF	TGCGCCAGCAGCTTGGCCGGGGCGGGGTTCGCAGATACGCAGTATTTT
TRBV25-1	TRBJ2-7	-	-	CASSPPAGRGYEQYF	TGTGCCAGCAGTCCACCCGCGGGCAGGGGCTACGAGCAGTACTTC
TRBV27	TRBJ1-5	TRBD1	-	CASSPRQGANNQPQHF	TGTGCCAGCAGCCCAAGACAGGGGGCGAACAATCAGCCCCAGCATTTT
TRBV4-2	TRBJ2-5	-	many	CASSQDLSTVETQYF	TGTGCCAGCAGCCAAGATTTAAGTACCGTAGAGACCCAGTACTTC
TRBV7-8	TRBJ1-2	-	-	CASSLGTGVRGYTF	TGTGCCAGCAGCTTAGGGACGGGGGTGCGGGGCTACACCTTC
TRBV6-1	TRBJ2-7	-	-	CASSDNWSGQYF	TGTGCCAGCAGTGACAATTGGAGCGGGCAGTACTTC
TRBV4-1	TRBJ2-7	-	-	CASSQGGASSYEQYF	TGCGCCAGCAGCCAAGGGGGGGCGAGCTCCTACGAGCAGTACTTC
TRBV7-2	TRBJ2-5	TRBD2	-	CASSPRLAGAETQYF	TGTGCCAGCAGCCCCAGACTAGCGGGGGCGGAGACCCAGTACTTC
TRBV6-5	TRBJ2-3	-	-	CASTVPGGTDTQYF	TGTGCCAGCACCGTCCCCGGAGGGACTGATACGCAGTATTTT
TRBV16	TRBJ2-7	-	few	CASSQSSDRLSYEQYF	TGTGCCAGCAGCCAATCTAGCGACAGACTTTCCTACGAGCAGTACTTC
TRBV7-3	TRBJ1-6	-	few	CASSLKVRGGSPLHF	TGTGCCAGCAGCTTAAAGGTTCGGGGGGGTTCACCCCTCCACTTT
TRBV20-1	TRBJ1-6	-	-	CSAREVSPLHF	TGCAGTGCTAGAGAAGTGTCACCCCTCCACTTT
TRBV30	TRBJ2-2	-	-	CAWSVLNTGELFF	TGTGCCTGGAGTGTACTAAACACCGGGGAGCTGTTTTTT
TRBV10-3	TRBJ2-2	-	-	CAISRSTETNTGELFF	TGTGCCATCAGCAGATCGACAGAAACGAACACCGGGGAGCTGTTTTTT
TRBV6-1	TRBJ2-1	-	-	CASSEFQASYNEQFF	TGTGCCAGCAGTGAGTTCCAAGCCTCCTACAATGAGCAGTTCTTC
TRBV4-2	TRBJ1-6	TRBD1	few	CASSQIGTGQNSPLHF	TGTGCCAGCAGCCAAATTGGGACAGGGCAAAATTCACCCCTCCACTTT
TRBV5-1	TRBJ2-7	-	-	CASSLVQSYEQYF	TGCGCCAGCAGCTTGGTACAATCCTACGAGCAGTACTTC
TRBV9	TRBJ2-1	TRBD2	-	CASSTTSGSIYEQFF	TGTGCCAGCAGCACCACTAGCGGGAGTATCTATGAGCAGTTCTTC